This T cell receptor (beta chain) was captured in a study of blood T cell repertoires in COVID-19. Study-level background: T cells, B-cell-depleted T cells, or PBMCs provided the cDNA or gDNA that served as material.

The CDR3 spans 14 residues. V gave up 2 bases and J gave up 6 bases, with 12 bases separating them. CDR1 is MGHRA and CDR2 is YSYEKL in the germline V gene. Using immunoSEQ multiplex PCR, the repertoire was profiled, and TCRdb retains in-frame clones only, with some absent. The sample has roughly 250,000 clones; about 87% are singletons. The rearrangement links TRBV4-1 to TRBJ2-3, with D maybe TRBD2 (5 bases). The sequenced sample was peripheral blood. This receptor was taken from a human donor in a cohort sampled during active COVID-19. CDR3 protein: CASSQPGSTDTQYF. Here the CDR3 DNA reads TGCGCCAGCAGCCAACCGGGGTCAACGGATACGCAGTATTTT.